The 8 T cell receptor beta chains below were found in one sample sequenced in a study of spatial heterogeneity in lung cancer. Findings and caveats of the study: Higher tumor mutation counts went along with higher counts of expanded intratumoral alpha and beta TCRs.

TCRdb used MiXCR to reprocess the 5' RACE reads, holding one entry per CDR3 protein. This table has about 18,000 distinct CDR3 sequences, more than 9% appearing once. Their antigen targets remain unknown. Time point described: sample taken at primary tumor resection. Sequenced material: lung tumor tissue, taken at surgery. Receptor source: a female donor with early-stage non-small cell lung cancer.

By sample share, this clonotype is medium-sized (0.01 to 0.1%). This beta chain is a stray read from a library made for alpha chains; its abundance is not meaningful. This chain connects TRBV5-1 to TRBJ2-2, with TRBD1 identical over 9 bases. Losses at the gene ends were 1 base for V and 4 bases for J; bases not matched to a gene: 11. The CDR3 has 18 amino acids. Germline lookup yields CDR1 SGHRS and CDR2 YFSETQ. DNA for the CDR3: TGCGCCAGCAGCTTGCTAAGCCGGGACAGGGCGCCCACCGGGGAGCTGTTTTTT. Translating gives CASSLLSRDRAPTGELFF.

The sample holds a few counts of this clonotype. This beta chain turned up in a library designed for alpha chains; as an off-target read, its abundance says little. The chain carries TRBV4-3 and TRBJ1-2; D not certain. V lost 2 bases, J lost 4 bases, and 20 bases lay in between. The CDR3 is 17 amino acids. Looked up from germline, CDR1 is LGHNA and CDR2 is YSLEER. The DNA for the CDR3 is TGCGCCAGCAGCCAATCCCTAGGACCCATCTTGATCTATGGCTACACCTTC. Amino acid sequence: CASSQSLGPILIYGYTF.

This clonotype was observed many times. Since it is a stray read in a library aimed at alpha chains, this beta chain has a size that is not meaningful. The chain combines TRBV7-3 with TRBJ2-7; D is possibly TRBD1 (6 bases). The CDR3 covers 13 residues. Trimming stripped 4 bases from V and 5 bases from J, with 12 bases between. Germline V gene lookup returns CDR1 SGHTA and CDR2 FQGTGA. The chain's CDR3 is CASSSSGVDEQYF. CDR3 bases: TGTGCCAGCAGCTCCTCAGGGGTCGACGAGCAGTACTTC.

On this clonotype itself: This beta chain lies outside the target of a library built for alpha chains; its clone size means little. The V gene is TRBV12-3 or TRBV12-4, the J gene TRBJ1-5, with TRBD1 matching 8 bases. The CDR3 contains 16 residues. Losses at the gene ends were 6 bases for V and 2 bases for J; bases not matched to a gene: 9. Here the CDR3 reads CASRDQGALRNQPQHF. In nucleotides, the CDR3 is TGTGCCAGCAGAGATCAGGGGGCTCTTCGCAATCAGCCCCAGCATTTT.

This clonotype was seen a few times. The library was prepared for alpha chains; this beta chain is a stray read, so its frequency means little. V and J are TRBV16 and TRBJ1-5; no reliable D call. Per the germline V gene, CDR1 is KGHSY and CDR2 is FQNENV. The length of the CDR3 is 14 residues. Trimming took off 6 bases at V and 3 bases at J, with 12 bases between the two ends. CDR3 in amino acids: CASSHGRDNQPQHF. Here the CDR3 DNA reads TGTGCCAGCAGTCACGGGAGAGACAATCAGCCCCAGCATTTT. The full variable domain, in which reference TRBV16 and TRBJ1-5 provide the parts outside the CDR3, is GEEVAQTPKHLVRGEGQKAKLYCAPIKGHSYVFWYQQVLKNEFKFLISFQNENVFDETGMPKERFSAKCLPNSPCSLEIQATKLEDSAVYFCASSHGRDNQPQHFGDGTRLSIL.

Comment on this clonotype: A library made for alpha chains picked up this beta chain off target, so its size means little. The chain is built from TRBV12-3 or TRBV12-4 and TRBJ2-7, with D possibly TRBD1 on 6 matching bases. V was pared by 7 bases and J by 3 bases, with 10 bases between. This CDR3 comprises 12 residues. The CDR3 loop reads CASKGQNYEQYF. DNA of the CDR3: TGTGCCAGCAAAGGACAGAACTACGAGCAGTACTTC.

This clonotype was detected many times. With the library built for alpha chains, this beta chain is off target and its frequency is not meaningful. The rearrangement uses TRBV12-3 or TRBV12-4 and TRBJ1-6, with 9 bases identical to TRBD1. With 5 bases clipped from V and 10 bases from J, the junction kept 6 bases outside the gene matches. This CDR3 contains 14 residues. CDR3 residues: CASSRTGVESPLHF. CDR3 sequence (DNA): TGTGCCAGCAGTCGGACAGGGGTAGAGTCACCCCTCCACTTT.

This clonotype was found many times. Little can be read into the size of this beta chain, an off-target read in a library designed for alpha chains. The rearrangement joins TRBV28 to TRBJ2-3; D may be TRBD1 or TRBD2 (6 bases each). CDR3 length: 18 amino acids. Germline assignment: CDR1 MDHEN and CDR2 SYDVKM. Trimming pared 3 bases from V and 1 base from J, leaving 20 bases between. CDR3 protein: CASSFWSEGGTGTDTQYF. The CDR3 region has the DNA TGTGCCAGCAGTTTCTGGTCGGAGGGGGGCACAGGCACAGATACGCAGTATTTT.